This T cell receptor beta chain came from a study of blood T cell repertoires in COVID-19. Across the study: From the United States, Italy and Spain came samples of acute and convalescent COVID-19. PBMCs, B-cell-depleted T cells, or T cells provided the cDNA or gDNA that made up the material.

This CDR3 has 16 residues. V was clipped by 0 bases and J by 3 bases, with 15 bases between them. Per the original methods: Estimation of nucleated cell counts was performed using reference gene primer amplification. Profiled with immunoSEQ multiplex PCR; TCRdb holds only in-frame clones, not every one. From that table come the V and J calls and clone size; the DNA was used to work out D and trimming. The table lists more than 55,000 clones, around nine tenths of them singletons. The chain has TRBV23-1 and TRBJ2-7; possibly TRBD1 for D (5 bases). TRBV23-1 counts as an open reading frame of uncertain function. The material sequenced was peripheral blood. The receptor's source is a man in his 60s with acute or convalescent COVID-19. The CDR3 loop is CASSQSPWQGNYEQYF. CDR3 sequence (DNA): TGCGCCAGCAGTCAATCCCCGTGGCAGGGAAACTACGAGCAGTACTTC.